This TCR beta chain was recorded in a study of blood T cells in healthy people across ages. The study's findings and limits: Estimated diversity that came from one million T cells was considered an underestimate. Donors of long life had a larger count of naive CD4+ cells and greater diversity than aged donors.

Germline CDR1 is DFQATT and CDR2 is SNEGSKA (reference sequence). Trimming stripped 3 bases from V and 5 bases from J, with 14 bases between. The CDR3 runs 14 residues. For the second PCR, which ran for 7 to 11 cycles, a sample-barcoded 5' primer and a J-beta primer mix were used. One entry per CDR3 protein results from TCRdb running MiXCR on the 5' RACE reads. The sample lists 1.5 million to 2 million distinct CDR3 sequences, approximately 30% occurring once. Many counts were recorded for this clonotype. Antigen specificity is unknown. This receptor was obtained from a woman aged 25 to 39 in good health. The rearrangement links TRBV20-1 to TRBJ1-5; no clear D. The specimen sequenced was blood. The CDR3: CSASPGWPDQPQHF. The CDR3 nucleotides read TGCAGTGCTAGTCCGGGCTGGCCCGATCAGCCCCAGCATTTT.